This T cell receptor (beta chain) is drawn from a study of blood T cell repertoires in COVID-19. Clones were read by immunoSEQ multiplex PCR, and TCRdb kept only the in-frame ones, dropping some. Here the sample spans tens of thousands of clones, about 90% being singletons. This CDR3 contains 16 residues. Per the germline V gene, CDR1 is SGHVS and CDR2 is FQNEAQ. The ends lost 4 bases at V and 0 bases at J; junction bases unmatched: 6. Input material: peripheral blood. This clonotype was sampled from a human donor in a cohort sampled during active COVID-19. This sequence joins TRBV7-8 and TRBJ1-1; TRBD1 agrees at 9 bases. The chain's CDR3 is CASSYRTGEMNTEAFF. The DNA of the CDR3 is TGTGCCAGCAGCTATCGGACAGGGGAAATGAACACTGAAGCTTTCTTT.